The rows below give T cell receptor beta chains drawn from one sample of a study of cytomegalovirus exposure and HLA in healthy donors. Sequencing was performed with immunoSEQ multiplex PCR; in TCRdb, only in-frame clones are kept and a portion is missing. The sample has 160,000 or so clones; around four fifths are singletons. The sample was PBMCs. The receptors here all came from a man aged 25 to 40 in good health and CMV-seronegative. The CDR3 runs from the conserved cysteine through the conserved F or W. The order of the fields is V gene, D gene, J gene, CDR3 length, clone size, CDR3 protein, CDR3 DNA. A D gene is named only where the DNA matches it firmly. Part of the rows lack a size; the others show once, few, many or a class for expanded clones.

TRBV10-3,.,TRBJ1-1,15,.,CAISESGLPNTEAFF,TGTGCCATCAGTGAGTCGGGACTCCCGAACACTGAAGCTTTCTTT
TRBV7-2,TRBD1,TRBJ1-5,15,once,CASSLPGTGTQPQHF,TGTGCCAGCAGCTTACCCGGGACAGGGACTCAGCCCCAGCATTTT
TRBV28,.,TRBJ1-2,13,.,CASSTVDRLGYTF,TGTGCCAGCAGTACTGTTGACAGGCTTGGCTACACCTTC
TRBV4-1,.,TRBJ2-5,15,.,CASSQAPGGLETQYF,TGCGCCAGCAGCCAAGCCCCTGGGGGCTTGGAGACCCAGTACTTC
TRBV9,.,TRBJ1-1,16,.,CASSVPTEGLNTEAFF,TGTGCCAGCAGCGTTCCTACGGAGGGGTTGAACACTGAAGCTTTCTTT
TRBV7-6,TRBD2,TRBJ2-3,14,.,CASSLRGGRDTQYF,TGTGCCAGCAGCTTGCGGGGGGGCAGAGATACGCAGTATTTT
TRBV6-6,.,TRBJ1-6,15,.,CASSYPGINNSPLHF,TGTGCCAGCAGTTACCCAGGGATAAATAATTCACCCCTCCACTTT
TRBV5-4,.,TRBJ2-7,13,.,CASSLGHSYEQYF,TGTGCCAGCAGCTTGGGGCACTCCTACGAGCAGTACTTC
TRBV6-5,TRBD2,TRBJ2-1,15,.,CASSPLSGRYNEQFF,TGTGCCAGCAGTCCTCTTAGCGGGAGGTACAATGAGCAGTTCTTC
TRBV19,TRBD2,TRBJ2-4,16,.,CASSSGGTVAKNIQYF,TGTGCCAGTAGCAGCGGGGGGACCGTAGCCAAAAACATTCAGTACTTC
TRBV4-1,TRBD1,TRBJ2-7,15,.,CASSHNRDRDYEQYF,TGCGCCAGCAGCCATAACCGGGACAGGGACTACGAGCAGTACTTC
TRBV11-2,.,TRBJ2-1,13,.,CASSFREVDEQFF,TGTGCCAGCAGCTTCCGAGAGGTCGATGAGCAGTTCTTC
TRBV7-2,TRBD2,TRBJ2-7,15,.,CASSPPGTSGGAQYF,TGTGCCAGCAGCCCGCCCGGGACTAGCGGGGGGGCACAGTACTTC
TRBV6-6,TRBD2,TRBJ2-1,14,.,CASLGLAGGNEQFF,TGTGCCAGCCTGGGACTAGCGGGAGGAAATGAGCAGTTCTTC
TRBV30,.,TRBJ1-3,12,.,CAWSVLGNTIYF,TGTGCCTGGAGTGTACTCGGAAACACCATATATTTT
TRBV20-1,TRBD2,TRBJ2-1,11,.,CSARWRGEQFF,TGCAGTGCTAGATGGCGGGGGGAGCAGTTCTTC
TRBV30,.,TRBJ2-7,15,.,CAWDEVAANSYEQYF,TGTGCCTGGGACGAAGTAGCGGCGAACTCCTACGAGCAGTACTTC
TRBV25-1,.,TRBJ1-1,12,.,CASSFGNTEAFF,TGTGCCAGCAGTTTCGGTAACACTGAAGCTTTCTTT
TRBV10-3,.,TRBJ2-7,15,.,CAISESWARSYEQYF,TGTGCCATCAGTGAGTCGTGGGCACGCTCCTACGAGCAGTACTTC
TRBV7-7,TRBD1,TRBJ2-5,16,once,CASSHRTGDWEETQYF,TGTGCTAGCAGCCACCGGACAGGGGATTGGGAGGAGACCCAGTACTTC
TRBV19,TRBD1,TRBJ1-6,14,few,CASRQGANGSPLHF,TGTGCCAGTAGACAGGGGGCTAATGGTTCACCCCTCCACTTT
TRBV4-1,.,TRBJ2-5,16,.,CASSQSGLPAQETQYF,TGCGCCAGCAGCCAATCGGGGTTGCCGGCCCAAGAGACCCAGTACTTC
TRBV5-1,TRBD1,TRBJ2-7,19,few,CASSRFGWDRGVGSYEQYF,TGCGCCAGCAGCCGGTTTGGTTGGGACAGGGGGGTAGGGTCCTACGAGCAGTACTTC
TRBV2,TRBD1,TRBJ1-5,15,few,CASSRDRGDNQPQHF,TGTGCCAGCAGTAGGGACAGGGGCGACAATCAGCCCCAGCATTTT
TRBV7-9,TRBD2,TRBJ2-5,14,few,CASSFPSGRETQYF,TGTGCCAGCAGTTTCCCTAGCGGGAGAGAGACCCAGTACTTC
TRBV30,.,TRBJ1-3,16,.,CAWSPDSSFSGNTIYF,TGTGCCTGGAGTCCCGACAGTTCCTTCTCTGGAAACACCATATATTTT
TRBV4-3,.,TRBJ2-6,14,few,CASSQYRGANVLTF,TGCGCCAGCAGCCAATATCGTGGGGCCAACGTCCTGACTTTC
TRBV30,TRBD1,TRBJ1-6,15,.,CAWTKDRGSNSPLHF,TGTGCCTGGACCAAGGACAGGGGGTCGAATTCACCCCTCCACTTT
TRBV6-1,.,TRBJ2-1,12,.,CASSQGRGEQFF,TGTGCCAGCAGTCAAGGTCGGGGTGAGCAGTTCTTC
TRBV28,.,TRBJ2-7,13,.,CASSLGTLYEQYF,TGTGCCAGCAGTTTGGGGACACTCTACGAGCAGTACTTC
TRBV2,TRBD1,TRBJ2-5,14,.,CASSRQGSRETQYF,TGTGCCAGCAGTCGACAGGGTTCGAGGGAGACCCAGTACTTC
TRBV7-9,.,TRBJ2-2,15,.,CASSLSSANTGELFF,TGTGCCAGCAGCTTATCCAGCGCGAACACCGGGGAGCTGTTTTTT
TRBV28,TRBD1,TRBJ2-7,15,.,CASSLWGQGAYEQYF,TGTGCCAGCAGTTTATGGGGGCAGGGGGCCTACGAGCAGTACTTC
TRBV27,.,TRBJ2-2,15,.,CASSFIGENPGELFF,TGTGCCAGCAGTTTTATAGGGGAAAATCCCGGGGAGCTGTTTTTT
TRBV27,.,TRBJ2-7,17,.,CASSLYPPSGRKYEQYF,TGTGCCAGCAGTTTATATCCCCCCTCCGGGAGAAAATACGAGCAGTACTTC
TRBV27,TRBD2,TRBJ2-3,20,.,CASSLVWTSGLPYGSDTQYF,TGTGCCAGCAGTTTAGTGTGGACTAGCGGACTCCCTTACGGGTCCGATACGCAGTATTTT
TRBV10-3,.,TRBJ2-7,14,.,CAISAGTGKYEQYF,TGTGCCATCAGCGCCGGGACTGGGAAGTACGAGCAGTACTTC
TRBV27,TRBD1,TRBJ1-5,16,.,CASSLSPTGGNQPQHF,TGTGCCAGCAGTTTATCCCCAACAGGGGGAAATCAGCCCCAGCATTTT
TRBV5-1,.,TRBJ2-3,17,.,CASSLRSLGGESDTQYF,TGCGCCAGCAGCTTGAGGAGTCTCGGCGGGGAATCAGATACGCAGTATTTT
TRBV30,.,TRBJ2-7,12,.,CAWNDRPYEQYF,TGTGCCTGGAATGACAGGCCCTACGAGCAGTACTTC
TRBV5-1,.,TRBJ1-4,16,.,CASSLAGTNYNEKLFF,TGCGCCAGCAGCTTGGCCGGGACAAACTATAATGAAAAACTGTTTTTT
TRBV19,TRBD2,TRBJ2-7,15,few,CASSWTSGSLYEQYF,TGTGCCAGTAGTTGGACTAGCGGGAGTCTATACGAGCAGTACTTC
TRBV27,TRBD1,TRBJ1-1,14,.,CASRGQGAGSEAFF,TGTGCCAGCAGGGGACAGGGGGCTGGTTCTGAAGCTTTCTTT
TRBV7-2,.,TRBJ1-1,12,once,CASSLYGDEAFF,TGTGCCAGCAGCTTATACGGGGATGAAGCTTTCTTT
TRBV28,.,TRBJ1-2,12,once,CASGLGDYGYTF,TGTGCCAGCGGGCTCGGGGACTATGGCTACACCTTC
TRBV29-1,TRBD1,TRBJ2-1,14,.,CSTRQGVGYNEQFF,TGCAGCACGCGGCAGGGGGTAGGTTACAATGAGCAGTTCTTC
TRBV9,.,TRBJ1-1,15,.,CASSVKAGENTEAFF,TGTGCCAGCAGCGTTAAGGCAGGGGAGAACACTGAAGCTTTCTTT
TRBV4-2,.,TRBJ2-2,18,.,CASSQDYVGRERTGELFF,TGTGCCAGCAGCCAAGATTATGTCGGCAGGGAAAGAACCGGGGAGCTGTTTTTT
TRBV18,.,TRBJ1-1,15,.,CASSRSLPGNTEAFF,TGTGCCAGCTCGCGCAGCCTCCCGGGGAACACTGAAGCTTTCTTT
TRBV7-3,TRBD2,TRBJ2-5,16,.,CASSLQAGLERETQYF,TGTGCCAGCAGCCTCCAAGCGGGATTGGAAAGAGAGACCCAGTACTTC
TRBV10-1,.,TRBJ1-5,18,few,CASSRVPGLGRGNQPQHF,TGCGCCAGCTCTCGGGTTCCCGGCTTAGGTCGGGGCAATCAGCCCCAGCATTTT
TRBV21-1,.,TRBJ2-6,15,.,CASSGRGSGANVLTF,TGTGCCAGCAGCGGGAGAGGCTCTGGGGCCAACGTCCTGACTTTC